The present T cell receptor beta chain was sequenced within a study of T cell responses to AZD1222 COVID-19 vaccine. Assay used: immunoSEQ multiplex PCR; TCRdb lists only in-frame clones, some missing. The sample has tens of thousands of clones; approximately 88% are singletons. This CDR3 has 15 residues. The trim removed 5 bases at V and 1 base at J, leaving 2 bases unmatched. CDR1 and CDR2 (germline): MNHEY, SVGEGT. Study conclusions and caveats: Nearly half of the spike-specific TCRs reportedly recognize variant regions that carry no mutations. Seropositivity was recorded at baseline in only 6 or 7 AZD1222 recipients.

With regard to this clone: Its antigen is undetermined.

This chain connects TRBV6-2 or TRBV6-3 to TRBJ2-4; 10 nucleotides line up with TRBD2. The starting material was peripheral blood, obtained on day 0 of AZD1222 vaccination. The clonotype originates from an adult in good health. CDR3 residues: CASSKGLAAKNIQYF. CDR3 sequence (DNA): TGTGCCAGCAGTAAGGGACTAGCGGCCAAAAACATTCAGTACTTC.